Below are 20 T cell receptor beta chains sequenced from a single sample in a study of blood T cell repertoires in COVID-19. Profiling relied on immunoSEQ multiplex PCR, and the TCRdb table lists in-frame clones only, not all of them. Of around 150,000 clones listed, about four fifths are singletons. Sequenced input: peripheral blood. The source is a human donor in a cohort sampled during active COVID-19.

This chain connects TRBV2 to TRBJ2-3, with 9 bases matching TRBD2. The CDR3 is 15 residues long. V was pared by 8 bases and J by 5 bases, with 11 bases of the junction left unmatched. The germline gives CDR1 SNHLY, CDR2 FYNNEI. CDR3 nucleotides: TGTGCCAGCTCTTCGGGTAGCGGGGGTCGAGATACGCAGTATTTT. It is translated as CASSSGSGGRDTQYF.

The sample holds one count of this clone. The chain carries TRBV4-3 and TRBJ1-4; no clear D. The CDR3 length is 15 residues. Per germline, CDR1 LGHNA and CDR2 YSLEER. Trimming pared 4 bases from V and 4 bases from J, leaving 13 bases between. This CDR3 reads CASSLGGSLNEKLFF. The CDR3 DNA reads as TGCGCCAGCAGCCTAGGAGGCAGCCTTAATGAAAAACTGTTTTTT.

The rearrangement uses TRBV6-5 and TRBJ2-1, with 12 bases matching TRBD2. This CDR3 has 15 residues. The germline V gene has CDR1 MNHEY and CDR2 SVGAGI. Trimming removed 7 bases from V and 7 bases from J; junction bases left unmatched: 8. The CDR3 sequence: CASKSASGGANEQFF. The CDR3, as DNA: TGTGCCAGCAAATCGGCTAGCGGGGGGGCAAATGAGCAGTTCTTC.

The CDR3 DNA follows: TGTGCCAGTACCCCCGGGACAGGGACTACTGCGAACTATGGCTACACCTTC. It specifies CASTPGTGTTANYGYTF. The rearrangement uses TRBV19 and TRBJ1-2; 9 nucleotides match TRBD1. In germline, CDR1 is LNHDA, CDR2 SQIVND (reference sequence). J was trimmed by 2 bases and V by 7 bases; bases with no gene match: 14. This CDR3 is built from 17 residues.

The chain is built from TRBV5-1 and TRBJ2-3; 7 positions match TRBD2. Germline V gene lookup returns CDR1 SGHRS and CDR2 YFSETQ. The CDR3 consists of 17 residues. V dropped 4 bases and J dropped 5; count of bases not matched to a gene: 16. The chain's CDR3 is CASSALKTSPVRDTQYF. As DNA, the CDR3 is TGCGCCAGCAGCGCACTAAAGACTAGCCCAGTTAGAGATACGCAGTATTTT.

The chain has TRBV12-3 or TRBV12-4 and TRBJ2-7; 10 bases are a match to TRBD1. Losses at the gene ends were 7 bases for V and 3 bases for J; bases not matched to a gene: 3. There are 13 residues in the CDR3. Here the CDR3 reads CASTRTGGYEQYF. The CDR3, as DNA: TGTGCCAGCACCCGGACAGGGGGCTACGAGCAGTACTTC.

The chain is built from TRBV3-1 (or the pseudogene TRBV3-2) and TRBJ1-5, with no clear D. Germline-derived CDR1 and CDR2 are LGHDT and YNNKEL (reference sequence). Trimming took 4 bases from V and 0 from J, leaving 7 bases between them. This CDR3 has 14 amino acids. CDR3 nucleotide sequence: TGTGCCAGCAGCCCGAGCGGTAGCAATCAGCCCCAGCATTTT. It translates to CASSPSGSNQPQHF.

The gene calls are TRBV5-6 and TRBJ2-4; no reliable D call. Trimming pared 2 bases from V and 9 bases from J, leaving 12 bases between. The CDR3 contains 13 residues. Germline CDR1 SGHDT, CDR2 YYEEEE. CDR3 nucleotides: TGTGCCAGCAGCTTCGCCCCCCCAGGCATTCAGTACTTC. It codes for CASSFAPPGIQYF. Full variable domain (missing parts from reference TRBV5-6 and TRBJ2-4): DAGVTQSPTHLIKTRGQQVTLRCSPKSGHDTVSWYQQALGQGPQFIFQYYEEEERQRGNFPDRFSGHQFPNYSSELNVNALLLGDSALYLCASSFAPPGIQYFGAGTRLSVL.

The rearrangement joins TRBV5-1 to TRBJ1-3; perhaps TRBD1 as D (5 bases). Germline V gives CDR1 SGHRS, CDR2 YFSETQ. This CDR3 contains 13 residues. Trimming removed 0 bases from V and 10 bases from J, with 11 bases in between. The CDR3 DNA is TGCGCCAGCAGCTTGGATCAGGGTGGTACCATATATTTT. It codes for CASSLDQGGTIYF.

The chain is built from TRBV19 and TRBJ1-2; TRBD1 matches at 7 bases. CDR3 length: 12 amino acids. Looked up from germline, CDR1 is LNHDA and CDR2 is SQIVND (reference sequence). V shed 3 bases, J shed 5 bases, and the junction held 0 bases outside the gene matches. The DNA for the CDR3 is TGTGCCAGTAGTATGACAGGGTATGGCTACACCTTC. Protein product: CASSMTGYGYTF.

The genes are TRBV18 and TRBJ2-7; D uncertain. Germline V gives CDR1 KGHSH, CDR2 LQKENI. V lost 4 bases, J lost 2 bases, and 12 bases lay in between. This CDR3 has 14 amino acids. CDR3 bases: TGTGCCAGCTCACGCGCCGACAATACCTACGAGCAGTACTTC. As protein: CASSRADNTYEQYF.

This clone was seen just once. J is TRBJ2-7 and V is TRBV5-1; 13 positions agree with TRBD2. This CDR3 comprises 17 residues. Germline V gene lookup returns CDR1 SGHRS and CDR2 YFSETQ. J gave up 3 bases and V 0 bases, and 6 bases lay outside the gene matches. CDR3 sequence reads: CASSLGLAGGPVYEQYF. CDR3 in DNA: TGCGCCAGCAGCTTGGGACTAGCGGGGGGACCCGTCTACGAGCAGTACTTC.

This clone came up once. The rearrangement uses TRBV2 and TRBJ1-1, with D possibly matching TRBD1 (5 bases). CDR1 is SNHLY and CDR2 is FYNNEI in the germline V gene. CDR3 size: 13 residues. The germline V and J ends were trimmed by 6 bases and 4 bases, with 12 bases remaining between them. CDR3 sequence: CASRNRRGTEAFF. CDR3 coding DNA: TGTGCCAGCAGGAACAGGAGGGGCACTGAAGCTTTCTTT. Supplemented by reference TRBV2 and TRBJ1-1, the full variable domain reads EPEVTQTPSHQVTQMGQEVILRCVPISNHLYFYWYRQILGQKVEFLVSFYNNEISEKSEIFDDQFSVERPDGSNFTLKIRSTKLEDSAMYFCASRNRRGTEAFFGQGTRLTVV.

The chain links TRBV28 to TRBJ2-1; D possibly corresponds to TRBD2 (5 bases). The CDR3 loop spans 15 amino acids. The V and J ends lost 11 bases and 0 bases respectively, with 17 bases between them. The germline CDR1 and CDR2 sequences are MDHEN and SYDVKM. CDR3 in DNA: TGTGCCTGTGCGCGGGCAGCGAGCTCCTACAATGAGCAGTTCTTC. It specifies CACARAASSYNEQFF.

The V call is TRBV7-2, the J call TRBJ1-1, with a weak D call TRBD1 (6 bases). Between the trimmed V and J ends, which lost 6 bases and 11 bases, there was a span of 19 bases. This CDR3 region has 13 residues. CDR1 and CDR2 (germline): SGHTA, FQGNSA. CDR3 in DNA: TGTGCCAGCAGTCCCTTGGGGGCAGGTGGGGCTTTCTTT. Amino acids: CASSPLGAGGAFF.

The gene calls are TRBV11-2 and TRBJ2-3; TRBD1 agrees at 7 bases. The germline V gene encodes CDR1 SGHAT and CDR2 FQNNGV. This CDR3 is built from 17 residues. V gave up 5 bases and J gave up 4 bases; unmatched junction bases: 15. The CDR3 DNA follows: TGTGCCAGCAGCCCCCGACAGGGATTGGGCTCCGCAGATACGCAGTATTTT. The encoded protein is CASSPRQGLGSADTQYF.

The rearrangement links TRBV19 to TRBJ1-3; a weak D match, TRBD1 (5 bases). V lost 4 bases and J 2 bases, leaving 12 bases between the germline ends. The CDR3 is 15 amino acids. Germline lookup yields CDR1 LNHDA and CDR2 SQIVND (reference sequence). In DNA form, the CDR3 reads TGTGCCAGTAGTACCCAGGGTATTACTGGAAACACCATATATTTT. Translation gives CASSTQGITGNTIYF. Full variable domain (rest looked up from reference TRBV19 and TRBJ1-3): DGGITQSPKYLFRKEGQNVTLSCEQNLNHDAMYWYRQDPGQGLRLIYYSQIVNDFQKGDIAEGYSVSREKKESFPLTVTSAQKNPTAFYLCASSTQGITGNTIYFGEGSWLTVV.

The chain combines TRBV7-2 with TRBJ2-6, with D possibly TRBD1 on 5 matching bases. Germline lookup yields CDR1 SGHTA and CDR2 FQGNSA. Trimming cost V 2 bases and J 1 base, with 9 bases left between them. The CDR3 is 16 amino acids. The CDR3 DNA reads TGTGCCAGCAGCTTACTTCAGGGATCTGGGGCCAACGTCCTGACTTTC. Residues: CASSLLQGSGANVLTF.

The chain carries TRBV23-1 and TRBJ2-2, with 8 bases lining up with TRBD1. TRBV23-1 has ORF status, its function being uncertain. The trim removed 5 bases at V and 0 bases at J, leaving 5 bases unmatched. CDR3 length equals 16 residues. CDR3 coding DNA: TGCGCCAGCAGTTATAACAGGGGGACGAACACCGGGGAGCTGTTTTTT. Translation: CASSYNRGTNTGELFF.

The chain employs TRBV28 and TRBJ1-3; D perhaps matches TRBD1 (6 bases). V lost 6 bases and J 7 bases, leaving 13 bases between the germline ends. CDR1 MDHEN and CDR2 SYDVKM come from the germline V gene. This CDR3 contains 13 residues. CDR3 loop: CASSPPRGNTIYF. CDR3 DNA: TGTGCCAGCAGCCCTCCGAGGGGGAACACCATATATTTT.